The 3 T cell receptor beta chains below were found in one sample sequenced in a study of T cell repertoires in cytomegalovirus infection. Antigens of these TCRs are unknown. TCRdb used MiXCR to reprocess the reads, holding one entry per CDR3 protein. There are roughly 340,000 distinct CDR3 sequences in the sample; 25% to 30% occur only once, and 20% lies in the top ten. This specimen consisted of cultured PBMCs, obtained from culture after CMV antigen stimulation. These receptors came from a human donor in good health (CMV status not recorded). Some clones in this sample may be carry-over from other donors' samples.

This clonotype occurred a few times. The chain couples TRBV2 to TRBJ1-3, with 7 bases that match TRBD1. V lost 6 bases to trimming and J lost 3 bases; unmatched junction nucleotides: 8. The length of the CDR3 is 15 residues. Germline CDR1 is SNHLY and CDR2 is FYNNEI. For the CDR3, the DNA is TGTGCCAGCAGGAGCAGGGGGTTCGGTGGAAACACCATATATTTT. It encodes CASRSRGFGGNTIYF.

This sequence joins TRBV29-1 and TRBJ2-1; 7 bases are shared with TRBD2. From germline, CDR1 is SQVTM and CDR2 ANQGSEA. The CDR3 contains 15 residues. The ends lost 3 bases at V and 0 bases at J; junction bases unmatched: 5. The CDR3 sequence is CSVEGGSSSYNEQFF. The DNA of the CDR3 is TGCAGCGTTGAGGGGGGGAGTTCCTCCTACAATGAGCAGTTCTTC.

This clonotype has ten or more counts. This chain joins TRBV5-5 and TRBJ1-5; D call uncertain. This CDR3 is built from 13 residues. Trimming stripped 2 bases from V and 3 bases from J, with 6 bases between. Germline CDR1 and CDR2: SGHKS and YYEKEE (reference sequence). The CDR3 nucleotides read TGTGCCAGCAGCTTAAGGTACAATCAGCCCCAGCATTTT. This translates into CASSLRYNQPQHF.